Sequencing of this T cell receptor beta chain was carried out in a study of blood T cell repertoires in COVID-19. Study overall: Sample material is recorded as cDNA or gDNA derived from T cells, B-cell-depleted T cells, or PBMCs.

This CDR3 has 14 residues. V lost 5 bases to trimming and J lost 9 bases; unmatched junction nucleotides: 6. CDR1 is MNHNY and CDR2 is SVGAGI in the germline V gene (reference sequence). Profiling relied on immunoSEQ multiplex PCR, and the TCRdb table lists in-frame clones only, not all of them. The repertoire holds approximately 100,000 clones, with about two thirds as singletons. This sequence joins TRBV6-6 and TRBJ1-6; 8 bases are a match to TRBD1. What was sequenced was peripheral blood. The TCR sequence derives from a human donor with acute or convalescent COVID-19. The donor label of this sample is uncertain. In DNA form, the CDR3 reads TGTGCCAGCAGTCTCGGACAGGGCGGTTCACCCCTCCACTTT. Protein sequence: CASSLGQGGSPLHF.